The T cell receptor (beta chain) under discussion was sequenced for a study of identifying expanded T cells in peripheral blood. Broader study findings: Across healthy donors, higher total template counts meant significantly greater roughly 2-week count variance. Over about two and four weeks, about 15 and 19 clones changed, versus roughly 1.1 between replicates.

Healthy donors had no documented immune events, such as infections, while sampled. The CDR3 is 15 residues long. V lost 5 bases, J lost 7 bases, and 20 bases lay in between. Germline V gene lookup returns CDR1 MNHNY and CDR2 SVGAGI (reference sequence). With respect to this clone: No antigen is known for it.

Clones were read by immunoSEQ multiplex PCR, and TCRdb kept only the in-frame ones, dropping some. The sample lists 85,000 to 120,000 clones, 88% occurring once. This chain joins TRBV6-6 and TRBJ2-5; TRBD1 is a possible D gene (6 bases). The sequenced material came from blood. The TCR was taken from a person aged 18 to 69 in good health. Here the CDR3 DNA reads TGTGCCAGCAGTACAAACCGGGACATCCTCGGGACCCAGTACTTC. Amino acid sequence: CASSTNRDILGTQYF.